The next 8 T cell receptor beta chains were all read from a single sample in a study of blood T cell repertoires in COVID-19. This table comes from immunoSEQ multiplex PCR, and its TCRdb copy is limited to in-frame clones, with some not included. The data contain some 79,000 clones, around 89% of them singletons. Sequenced material: peripheral blood. Receptor source: a man aged 65-85 years with active or convalescent COVID-19.

V gene TRBV7-9 combines with J gene TRBJ1-1, with D perhaps TRBD1 (6 bases). The germline gives CDR1 SEHNR, CDR2 FQNEAQ (reference sequence). V lost 1 base and J 6 bases, leaving 12 bases between the germline ends. The CDR3 extends over 14 amino acids. As DNA, the CDR3 is TGTGCCAGCAGCTTAGGGCAGGGGATCCCTGAAGCTTTCTTT. This gives the protein CASSLGQGIPEAFF.

This chain joins TRBV28 and TRBJ1-1; D is ambiguous. The germline gives CDR1 MDHEN, CDR2 SYDVKM. V lost 6 bases and J 1 base, leaving 9 bases between the germline ends. The CDR3 is 13 residues long. This CDR3 is CASRTFANTEAFF. CDR3 coding DNA: TGTGCCAGCAGGACATTCGCGAACACTGAAGCTTTCTTT. The full variable domain, rest sourced from reference TRBV28 and TRBJ1-1, is DVKVTQSSRYLVKRTGEKVFLECVQDMDHENMFWYRQDPGLGLRLIYFSYDVKMKEKGDIPEGYSVSREKKERFSLILESASTNQTSMYLCASRTFANTEAFFGQGTRLTVV.

This clone was counted a single time. The chain couples TRBV3-1 (or the pseudogene TRBV3-2) to TRBJ1-1; D is uncertain. Germline CDR1 reads LGHDT; CDR2 reads YNNKEL (reference sequence). This CDR3 has 14 amino acids. The ends were cut back, 2 bases at V and 5 bases at J, with 12 bases in the middle. The CDR3 loop reads CASSQLGGDTEAFF. Here the CDR3 DNA reads TGTGCCAGCAGCCAACTTGGTGGAGATACTGAAGCTTTCTTT.

The V gene is TRBV19, the J gene TRBJ1-2; TRBD1 aligns across 7 bases. Germline V gene lookup returns CDR1 LNHDA and CDR2 SQIVND (reference sequence). This CDR3 spans 15 amino acids. V dropped 2 bases and J dropped 4; count of bases not matched to a gene: 7. In DNA, the CDR3 is TGTGCCAGTAGTATACCGACGGGACAGCCCTATGGCTACACCTTC. This translates into CASSIPTGQPYGYTF.

The CDR3 here is CAISEPLGLAGGDTQYF. CDR3 in DNA: TGTGCCATCAGTGAACCCTTGGGACTAGCGGGAGGAGATACGCAGTATTTT. The chain has TRBV10-3 and TRBJ2-3; TRBD2 aligns across 15 bases. CDR3 size: 17 residues. From germline, CDR1 is ENHRY and CDR2 SYGVKD. V lost 3 bases, J lost 5 bases, and 6 bases stayed unmatched.

This clone has only one observation. The chain combines TRBV9 with TRBJ2-7; the D gene is possibly TRBD1 (5 bases). CDR3 length: 16 amino acids. The germline V and J ends were trimmed by 4 bases and 7 bases, with 24 bases remaining between them. The V gene's germline CDR1 is SGDLS and CDR2 YYNGEE. CDR3 sequence: CASSSRQDIKSGEQYF. CDR3 in DNA: TGTGCCAGCAGCTCCCGTCAGGACATCAAGTCCGGAGAGCAGTACTTC.

The rearrangement joins TRBV11-2 to TRBJ2-5, with no clear D. Germline assignment: CDR1 SGHAT and CDR2 FQNNGV. CDR3 length: 13 amino acids. V gave up 5 bases and J gave up 5 bases, with 12 bases separating them. This CDR3 reads CASSPMERETQYF. The DNA for the CDR3 is TGTGCCAGCAGCCCCATGGAGAGGGAGACCCAGTACTTC.

V gene TRBV7-2 combines with J gene TRBJ2-7; 9 bases are a match to TRBD2. This CDR3 has 14 amino acids. The V gene end was trimmed by 3 bases and the J gene end by 4 bases; junction bases not matched to a gene: 4. CDR1 and CDR2 from the germline V gene are SGHTA and FQGNSA. The CDR3 sequence is CASSLVAGVYEQYF. CDR3 DNA: TGTGCCAGCAGCTTGGTAGCGGGGGTTTACGAGCAGTACTTC.